This T cell receptor beta chain was sequenced for a study of CD8+ T cells in alopecia areata. Whole-study results and caveats: Although TCR sharing was seen in mice, sharing across patients was less clear, possibly for HLA-related reasons. Tissue-resident alphabeta T cells belonging to normal skin likewise get sequenced within scalp specimens. Clonality in lesional scalp, especially alopecia totalis/universalis, exceeded that of normal scalp.

In the case of this clone: The antigen remains unidentified.

Investigators sorted PBMCs to obtain both CD4+ and CD8+ T cells. The CDR3 runs to 13 residues. Germline V gives CDR1 SGHTA, CDR2 FQGTGA. The V gene lost 7 bases and the J gene lost 4 bases, with 11 bases spanning the gap. RNA extraction was followed by reverse transcription into cDNA, which acted as the sequencing template. Clones were sequenced by immunoSEQ multiplex PCR, and TCRdb holds only the in-frame ones, with some missing. The profile shows about 140,000 clones, 45% to 60% of them singletons. The specimen sequenced was CD4+ T cells sorted from blood. The sequence derives from a human donor in good health. The rearrangement links TRBV7-3 to TRBJ2-1; D not certain. CDR3 in DNA: TGTGCCAGCACTGAGCGAGTTTACAATGAGCAGTTCTTC. Residues: CASTERVYNEQFF.